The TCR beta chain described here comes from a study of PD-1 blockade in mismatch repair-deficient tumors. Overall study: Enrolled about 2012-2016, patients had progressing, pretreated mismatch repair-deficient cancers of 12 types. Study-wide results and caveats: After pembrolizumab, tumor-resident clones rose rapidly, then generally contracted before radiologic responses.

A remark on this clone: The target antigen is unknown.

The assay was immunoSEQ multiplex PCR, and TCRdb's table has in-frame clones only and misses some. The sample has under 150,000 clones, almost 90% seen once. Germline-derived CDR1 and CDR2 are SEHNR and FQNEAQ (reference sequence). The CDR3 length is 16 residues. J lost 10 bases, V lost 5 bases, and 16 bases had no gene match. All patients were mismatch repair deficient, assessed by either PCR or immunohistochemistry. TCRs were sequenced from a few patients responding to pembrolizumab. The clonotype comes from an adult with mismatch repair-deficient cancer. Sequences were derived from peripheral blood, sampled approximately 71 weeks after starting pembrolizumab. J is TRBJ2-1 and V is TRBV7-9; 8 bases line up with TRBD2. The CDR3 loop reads CASSPQGREALPEQFF. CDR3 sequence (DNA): TGTGCCAGCAGCCCCCAGGGGCGGGAGGCCTTACCGGAGCAGTTCTTC.